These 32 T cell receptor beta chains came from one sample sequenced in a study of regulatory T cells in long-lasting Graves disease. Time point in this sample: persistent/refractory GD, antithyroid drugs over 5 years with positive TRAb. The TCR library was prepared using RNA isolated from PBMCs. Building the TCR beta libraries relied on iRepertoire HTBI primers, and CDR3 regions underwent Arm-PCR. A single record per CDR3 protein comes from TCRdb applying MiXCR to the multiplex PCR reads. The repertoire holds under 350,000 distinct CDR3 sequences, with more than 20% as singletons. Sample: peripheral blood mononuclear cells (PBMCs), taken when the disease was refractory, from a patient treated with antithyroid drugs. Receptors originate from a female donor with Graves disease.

Written as DNA, the CDR3 is TGTGCCAGCAGCCAAGTAGACACTAACTATGGCTACACCTTC. It yields the protein CASSQVDTNYGYTF. The chain couples TRBV5-5 to TRBJ1-2; no definite D call. Per the germline V gene, CDR1 is SGHKS and CDR2 is YYEKEE (reference sequence). The CDR3 has 14 amino acids. The V end lost 4 bases, the J end lost 0 bases, and 10 bases lay between the germline ends. Complete variable domain (other parts from reference TRBV5-5 and TRBJ1-2): DAGVTQSPTHLIKTRGQQVTLRCSPISGHKSVSWYQQVLGQGPQFIFQYYEKEERGRGNFPDRFSARQFPNYSSELNVNALLLGDSALYLCASSQVDTNYGYTFGSGTRLTVV.

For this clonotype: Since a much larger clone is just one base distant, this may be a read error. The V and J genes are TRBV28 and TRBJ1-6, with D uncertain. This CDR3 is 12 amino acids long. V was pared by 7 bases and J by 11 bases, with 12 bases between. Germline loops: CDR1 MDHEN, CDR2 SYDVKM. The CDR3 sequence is CASKTEDPPLHF. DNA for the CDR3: TGTGCCAGCAAGACCGAGGATCCACCCCTCCACTTT.

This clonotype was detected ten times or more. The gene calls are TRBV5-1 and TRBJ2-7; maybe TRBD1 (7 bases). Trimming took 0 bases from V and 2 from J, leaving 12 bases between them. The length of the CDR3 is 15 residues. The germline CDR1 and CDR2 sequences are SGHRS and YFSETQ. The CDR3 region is CASSLDGGTAYEQYF. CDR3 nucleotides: TGCGCCAGCAGCTTGGATGGCGGGACAGCCTACGAGCAGTACTTC. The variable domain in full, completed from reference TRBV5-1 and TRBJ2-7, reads KAGVTQTPRYLIKTRGQQVTLSCSPISGHRSVSWYQQTPGQGLQFLFEYFSETQRNKGNFPGRFSGRQFSNSRSEMNVSTLELGDSALYLCASSLDGGTAYEQYFGPGTRLTVT.

In DNA form, the CDR3 reads TGTGCCAGCAGCCCCTGGACCGCCTACGAGCAGTACTTC. This translates into CASSPWTAYEQYF. The chain links TRBV7-8 to TRBJ2-7; the D is unclear. Deletions cut 5 bases from V and 2 bases from J, with 10 bases between. CDR3 length: 13 residues. Germline V gene lookup returns CDR1 SGHVS and CDR2 FQNEAQ.

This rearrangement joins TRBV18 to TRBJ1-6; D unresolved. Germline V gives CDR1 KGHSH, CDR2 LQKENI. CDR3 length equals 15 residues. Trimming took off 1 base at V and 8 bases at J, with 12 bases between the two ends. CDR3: CASSPLYRGDSPLHF. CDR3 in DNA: TGTGCCAGCTCACCACTATACAGAGGTGATTCACCCCTCCACTTT.

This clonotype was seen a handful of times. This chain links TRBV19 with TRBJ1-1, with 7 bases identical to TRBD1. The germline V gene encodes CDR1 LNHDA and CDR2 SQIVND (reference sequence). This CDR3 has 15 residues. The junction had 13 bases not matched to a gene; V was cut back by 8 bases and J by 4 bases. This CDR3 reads CASRFFGRDSTEAFF. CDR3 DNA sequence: TGTGCCAGTCGTTTTTTTGGCCGGGACAGCACTGAAGCTTTCTTT.

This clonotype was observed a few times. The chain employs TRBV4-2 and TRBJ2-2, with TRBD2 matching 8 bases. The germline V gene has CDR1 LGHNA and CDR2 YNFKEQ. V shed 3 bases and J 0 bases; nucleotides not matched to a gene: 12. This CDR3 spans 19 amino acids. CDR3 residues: CASSHLTSAGDSNTGELFF. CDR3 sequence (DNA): TGTGCCAGCAGCCATCTGACTAGCGCGGGGGACTCGAACACCGGGGAGCTGTTTTTT.

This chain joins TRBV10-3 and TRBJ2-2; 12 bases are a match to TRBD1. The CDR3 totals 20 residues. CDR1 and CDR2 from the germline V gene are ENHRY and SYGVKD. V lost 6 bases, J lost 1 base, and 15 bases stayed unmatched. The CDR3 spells CAISPLPGQGAVGNTGELFF. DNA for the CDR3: TGTGCCATCAGCCCTTTACCGGGACAGGGGGCTGTTGGGAACACCGGGGAGCTGTTTTTT.

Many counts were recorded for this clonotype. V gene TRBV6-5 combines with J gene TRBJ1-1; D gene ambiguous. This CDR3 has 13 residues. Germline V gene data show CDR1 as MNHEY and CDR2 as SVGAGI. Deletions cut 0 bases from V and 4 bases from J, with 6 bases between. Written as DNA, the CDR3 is TGTGCCAGCAGTTACTCGAGGAGCACTGAAGCTTTCTTT. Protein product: CASSYSRSTEAFF.

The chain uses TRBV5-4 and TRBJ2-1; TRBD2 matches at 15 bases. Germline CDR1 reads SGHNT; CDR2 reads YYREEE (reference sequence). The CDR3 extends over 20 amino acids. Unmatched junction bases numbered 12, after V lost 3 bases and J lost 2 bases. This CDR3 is CASSSPGGLAGGGTYNEQFF. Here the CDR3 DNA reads TGTGCCAGCAGCTCACCGGGTGGACTAGCGGGAGGGGGGACCTACAATGAGCAGTTCTTC. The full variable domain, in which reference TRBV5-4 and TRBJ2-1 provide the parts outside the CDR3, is ETGVTQSPTHLIKTRGQQVTLRCSSQSGHNTVSWYQQALGQGPQFIFQYYREEENGRGNFPPRFSGLQFPNYSSELNVNALELDDSALYLCASSSPGGLAGGGTYNEQFFGPGTRLTVL.

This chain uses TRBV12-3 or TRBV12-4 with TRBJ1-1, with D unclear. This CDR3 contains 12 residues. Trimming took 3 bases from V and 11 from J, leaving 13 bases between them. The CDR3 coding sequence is TGTGCCAGCAGTTTGACGGGGTTTAGGGCTTTCTTT. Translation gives CASSLTGFRAFF.

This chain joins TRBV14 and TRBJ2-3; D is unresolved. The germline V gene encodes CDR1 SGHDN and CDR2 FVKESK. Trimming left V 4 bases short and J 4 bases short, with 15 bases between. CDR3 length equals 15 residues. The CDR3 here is CASSPQWMGPDTQYF. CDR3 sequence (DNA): TGTGCCAGCAGCCCTCAGTGGATGGGTCCAGATACGCAGTATTTT.

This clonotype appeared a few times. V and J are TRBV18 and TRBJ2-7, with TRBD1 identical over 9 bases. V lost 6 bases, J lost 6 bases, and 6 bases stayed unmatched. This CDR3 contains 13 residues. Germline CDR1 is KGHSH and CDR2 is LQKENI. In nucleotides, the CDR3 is TGTGCCAGCTCGCGGACAGGGGTTGGCGAGCAGTACTTC. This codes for CASSRTGVGEQYF.

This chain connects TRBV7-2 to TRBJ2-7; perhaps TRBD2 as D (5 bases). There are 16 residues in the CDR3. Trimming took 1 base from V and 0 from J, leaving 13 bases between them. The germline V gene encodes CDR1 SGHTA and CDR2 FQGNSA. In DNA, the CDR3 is TGTGCCAGCAGCTTAGTTACCAGCGGAAGCTCCTACGAGCAGTACTTC. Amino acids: CASSLVTSGSSYEQYF.

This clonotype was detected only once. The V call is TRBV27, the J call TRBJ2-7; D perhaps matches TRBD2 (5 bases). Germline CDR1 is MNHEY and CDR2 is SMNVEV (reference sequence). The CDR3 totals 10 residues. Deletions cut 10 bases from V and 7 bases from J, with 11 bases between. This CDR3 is CATRWEEQYF. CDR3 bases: TGTGCCACCCGGTGGGAGGAGCAGTACTTC.

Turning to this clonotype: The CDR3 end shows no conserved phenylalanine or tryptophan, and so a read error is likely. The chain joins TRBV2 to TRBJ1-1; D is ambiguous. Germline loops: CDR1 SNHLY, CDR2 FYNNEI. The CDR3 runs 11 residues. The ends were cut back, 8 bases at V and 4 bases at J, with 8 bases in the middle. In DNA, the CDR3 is TGTGCCAGCGGGGAAGGCACTGAAGCTTTCTCT. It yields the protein CASGEGTEAFS.

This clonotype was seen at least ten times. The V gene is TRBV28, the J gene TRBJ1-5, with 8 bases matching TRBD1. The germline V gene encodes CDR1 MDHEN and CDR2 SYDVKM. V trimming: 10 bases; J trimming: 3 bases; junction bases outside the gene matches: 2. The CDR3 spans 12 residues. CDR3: CATQGANQPQHF. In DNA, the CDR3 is TGTGCCACCCAGGGGGCCAATCAGCCCCAGCATTTT.

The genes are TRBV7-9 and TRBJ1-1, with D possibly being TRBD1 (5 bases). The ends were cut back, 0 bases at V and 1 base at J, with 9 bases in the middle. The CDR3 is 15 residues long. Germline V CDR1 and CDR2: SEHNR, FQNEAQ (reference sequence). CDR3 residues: CASSLAQGTNTEAFF. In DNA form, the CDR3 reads TGTGCCAGCAGCTTAGCGCAAGGGACGAACACTGAAGCTTTCTTT.

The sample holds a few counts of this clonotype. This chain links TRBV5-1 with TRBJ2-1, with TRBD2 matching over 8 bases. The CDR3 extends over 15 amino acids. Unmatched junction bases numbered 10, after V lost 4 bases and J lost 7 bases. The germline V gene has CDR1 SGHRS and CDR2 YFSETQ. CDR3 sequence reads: CASSPGLGYRNEQFF. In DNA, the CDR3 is TGCGCCAGCAGCCCGGGACTAGGGTATAGAAATGAGCAGTTCTTC.

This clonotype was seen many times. The CDR3 sequence is CSASTALGRNRKAGGETQYF. Written as DNA, the CDR3 is TGCAGTGCTAGTACCGCCTTAGGTCGGAACCGGAAAGCGGGAGGAGAGACCCAGTACTTC. The V gene is TRBV20-1, the J gene TRBJ2-5; 9 nucleotides align to TRBD2. Germline V gene lookup returns CDR1 DFQATT and CDR2 SNEGSKA (reference sequence). The ends lost 3 bases at V and 4 bases at J; junction bases unmatched: 24. The CDR3 is 20 residues long.

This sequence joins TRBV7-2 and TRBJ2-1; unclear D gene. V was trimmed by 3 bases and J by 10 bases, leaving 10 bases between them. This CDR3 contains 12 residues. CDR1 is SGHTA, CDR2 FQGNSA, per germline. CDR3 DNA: TGTGCCAGCAGCTTCGTGGACGGCGAGCAGTTCTTC. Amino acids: CASSFVDGEQFF.

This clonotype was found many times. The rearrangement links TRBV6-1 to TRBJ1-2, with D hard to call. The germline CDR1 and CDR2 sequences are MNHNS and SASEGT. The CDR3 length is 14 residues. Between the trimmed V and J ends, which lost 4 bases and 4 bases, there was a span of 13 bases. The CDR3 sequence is CASSVMGGSYGYTF. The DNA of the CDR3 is TGTGCCAGCAGTGTAATGGGAGGGTCCTATGGCTACACCTTC.

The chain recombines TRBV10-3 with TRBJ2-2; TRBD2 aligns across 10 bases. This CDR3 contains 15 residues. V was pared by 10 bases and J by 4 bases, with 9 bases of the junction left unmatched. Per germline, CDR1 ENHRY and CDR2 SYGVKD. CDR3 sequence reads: CATTSRTSGTGELFF. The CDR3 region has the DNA TGTGCCACCACAAGCCGGACTAGCGGCACCGGGGAGCTGTTTTTT.

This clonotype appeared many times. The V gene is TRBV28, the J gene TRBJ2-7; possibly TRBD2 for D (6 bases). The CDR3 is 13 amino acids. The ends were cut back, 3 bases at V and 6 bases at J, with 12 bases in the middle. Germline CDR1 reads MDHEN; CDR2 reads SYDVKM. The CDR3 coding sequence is TGTGCCAGCAGTTTCCGGGAGTCACTCGAGCAGTACTTC. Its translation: CASSFRESLEQYF.

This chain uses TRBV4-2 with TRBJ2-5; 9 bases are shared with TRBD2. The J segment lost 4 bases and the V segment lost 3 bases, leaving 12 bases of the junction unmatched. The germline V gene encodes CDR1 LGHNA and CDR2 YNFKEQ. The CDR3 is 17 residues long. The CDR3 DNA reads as TGTGCCAGCAGCCATTTGAGTTTAGCGGGAGAGGGAGAGACCCAGTACTTC. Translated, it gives CASSHLSLAGEGETQYF.

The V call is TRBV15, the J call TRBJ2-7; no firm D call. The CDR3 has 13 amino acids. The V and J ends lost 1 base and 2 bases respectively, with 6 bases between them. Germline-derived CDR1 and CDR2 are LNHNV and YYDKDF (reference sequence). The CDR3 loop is CATSRGSTYEQYF. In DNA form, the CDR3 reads TGTGCCACCAGCAGAGGGTCAACCTACGAGCAGTACTTC.

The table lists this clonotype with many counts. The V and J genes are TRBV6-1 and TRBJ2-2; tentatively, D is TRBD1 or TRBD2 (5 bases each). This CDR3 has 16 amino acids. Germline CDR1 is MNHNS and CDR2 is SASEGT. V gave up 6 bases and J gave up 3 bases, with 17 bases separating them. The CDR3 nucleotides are TGTGCCAGCAGCCCGACTCCTCTGGGGGACACCGGGGAGCTGTTTTTT. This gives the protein CASSPTPLGDTGELFF.

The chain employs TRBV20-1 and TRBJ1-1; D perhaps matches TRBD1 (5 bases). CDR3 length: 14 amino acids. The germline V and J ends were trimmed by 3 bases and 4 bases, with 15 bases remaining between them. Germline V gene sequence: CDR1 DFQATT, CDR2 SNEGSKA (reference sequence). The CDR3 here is CSASSTALGTEAFF. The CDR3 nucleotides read TGCAGTGCTAGTTCGACAGCCCTGGGCACTGAAGCTTTCTTT.

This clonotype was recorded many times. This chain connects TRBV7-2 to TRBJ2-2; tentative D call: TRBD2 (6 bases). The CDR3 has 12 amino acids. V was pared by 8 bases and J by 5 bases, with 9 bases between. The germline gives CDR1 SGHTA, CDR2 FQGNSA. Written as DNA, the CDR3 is TGTGCCAGCTTACTAGCTACCGGGGAGCTGTTTTTT. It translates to CASLLATGELFF.

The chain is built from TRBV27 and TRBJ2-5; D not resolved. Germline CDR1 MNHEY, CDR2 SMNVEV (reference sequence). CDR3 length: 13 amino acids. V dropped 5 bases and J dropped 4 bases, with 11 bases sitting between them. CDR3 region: CASSPLLGETQYF. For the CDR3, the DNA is TGTGCCAGCAGTCCCCTCTTGGGAGAGACCCAGTACTTC.

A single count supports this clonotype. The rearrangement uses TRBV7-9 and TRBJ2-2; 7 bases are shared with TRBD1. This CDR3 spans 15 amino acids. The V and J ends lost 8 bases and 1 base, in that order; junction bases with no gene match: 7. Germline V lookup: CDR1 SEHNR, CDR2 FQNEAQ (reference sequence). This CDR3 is CASGPWTGNTGELFF. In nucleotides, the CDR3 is TGTGCCAGCGGGCCGTGGACAGGGAACACCGGGGAGCTGTTTTTT. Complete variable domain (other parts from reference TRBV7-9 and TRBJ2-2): DTGVSQNPRHKITKRGQNVTFRCDPISEHNRLYWYRQTLGQGPEFLTYFQNEAQLEKSRLLSDRFSAERPKGSFSTLEIQRTEQGDSAMYLCASGPWTGNTGELFFGEGSRLTVL.

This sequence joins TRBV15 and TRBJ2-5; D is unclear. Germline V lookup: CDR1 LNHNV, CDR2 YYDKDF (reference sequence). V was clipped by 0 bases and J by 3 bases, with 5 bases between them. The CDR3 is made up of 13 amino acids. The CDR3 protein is CATSRDQEETQYF. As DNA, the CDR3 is TGTGCCACCAGCAGAGATCAGGAAGAGACCCAGTACTTC.